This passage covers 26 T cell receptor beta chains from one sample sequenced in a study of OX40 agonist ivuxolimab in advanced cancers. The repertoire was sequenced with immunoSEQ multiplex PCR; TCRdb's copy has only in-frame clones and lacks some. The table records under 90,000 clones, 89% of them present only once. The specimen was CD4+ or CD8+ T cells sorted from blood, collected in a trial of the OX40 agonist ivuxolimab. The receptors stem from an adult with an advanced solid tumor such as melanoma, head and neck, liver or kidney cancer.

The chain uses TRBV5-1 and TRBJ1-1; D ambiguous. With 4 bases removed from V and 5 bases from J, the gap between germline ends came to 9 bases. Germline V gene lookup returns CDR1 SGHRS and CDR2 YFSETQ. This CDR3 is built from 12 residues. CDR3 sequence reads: CASSDTETEAFF. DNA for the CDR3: TGCGCCAGCAGCGACACAGAGACTGAAGCTTTCTTT.

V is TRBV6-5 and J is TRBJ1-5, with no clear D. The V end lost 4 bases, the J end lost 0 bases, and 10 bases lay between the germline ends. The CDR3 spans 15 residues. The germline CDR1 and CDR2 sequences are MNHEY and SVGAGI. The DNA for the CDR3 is TGTGCCAGCAGTTTCAGCCAATATAGCAATCAGCCCCAGCATTTT. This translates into CASSFSQYSNQPQHF.

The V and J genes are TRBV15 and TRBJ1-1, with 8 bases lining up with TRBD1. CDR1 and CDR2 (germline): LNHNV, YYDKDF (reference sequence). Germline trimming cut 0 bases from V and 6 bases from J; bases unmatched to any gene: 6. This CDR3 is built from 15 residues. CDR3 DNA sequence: TGTGCCACCAGCAGAGATACAGGGGGAGGGGCTGAAGCTTTCTTT. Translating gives CATSRDTGGGAEAFF.

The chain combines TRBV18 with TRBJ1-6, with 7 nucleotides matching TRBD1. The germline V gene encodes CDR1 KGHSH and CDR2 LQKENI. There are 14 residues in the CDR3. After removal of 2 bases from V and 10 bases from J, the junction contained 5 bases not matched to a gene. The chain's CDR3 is CASSPGQGGSPLHF. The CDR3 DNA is TGTGCCAGCTCACCAGGCCAGGGGGGCTCACCCCTCCACTTT.

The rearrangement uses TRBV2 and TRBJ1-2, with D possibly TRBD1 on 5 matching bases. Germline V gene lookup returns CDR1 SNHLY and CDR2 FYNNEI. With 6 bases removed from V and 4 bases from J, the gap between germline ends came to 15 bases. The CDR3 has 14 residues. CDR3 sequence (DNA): TGTGCCAGCAGCGGTTGGGACCGGAGCTATGGCTACACCTTC. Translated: CASSGWDRSYGYTF.

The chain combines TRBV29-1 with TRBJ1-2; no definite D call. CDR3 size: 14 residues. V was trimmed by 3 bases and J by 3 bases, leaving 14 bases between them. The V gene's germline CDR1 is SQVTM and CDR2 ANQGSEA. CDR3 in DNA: TGCAGCGTTGAGTTCGGGGAAGAGGACTATGGCTACACCTTC. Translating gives CSVEFGEEDYGYTF.

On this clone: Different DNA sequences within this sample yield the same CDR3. The chain's CDR3 is CASSLGRDYEQYF. The CDR3 DNA reads TGCGCCAGCAGCTTGGGCAGGGACTACGAGCAGTACTTC. The V and J genes are TRBV5-1 and TRBJ2-7; possibly TRBD1 for D (5 bases). V was shortened by 0 bases and J by 3 bases, with 7 bases between the two germline ends. From germline, CDR1 is SGHRS and CDR2 YFSETQ. CDR3 length: 13 residues.

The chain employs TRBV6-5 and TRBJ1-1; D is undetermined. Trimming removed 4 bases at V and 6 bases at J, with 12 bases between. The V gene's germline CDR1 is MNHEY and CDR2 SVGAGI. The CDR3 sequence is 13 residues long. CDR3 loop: CASSFTDGAEAFF. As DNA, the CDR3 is TGTGCCAGCAGTTTCACGGACGGAGCTGAAGCTTTCTTT.

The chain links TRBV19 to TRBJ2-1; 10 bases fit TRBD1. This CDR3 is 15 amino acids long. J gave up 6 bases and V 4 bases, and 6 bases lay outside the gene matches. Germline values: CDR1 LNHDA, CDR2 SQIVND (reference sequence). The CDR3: CASSKVGTGVNEQFF. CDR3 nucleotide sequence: TGTGCCAGTAGTAAGGTCGGGACAGGGGTCAATGAGCAGTTCTTC.

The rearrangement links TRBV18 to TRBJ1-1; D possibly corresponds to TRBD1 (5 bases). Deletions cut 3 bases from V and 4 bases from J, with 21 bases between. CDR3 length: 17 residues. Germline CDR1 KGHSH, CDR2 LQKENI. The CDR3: CASSPGGTAGRLTEAFF. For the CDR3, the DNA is TGTGCCAGCTCACCGGGGGGGACGGCAGGGCGGCTCACTGAAGCTTTCTTT.

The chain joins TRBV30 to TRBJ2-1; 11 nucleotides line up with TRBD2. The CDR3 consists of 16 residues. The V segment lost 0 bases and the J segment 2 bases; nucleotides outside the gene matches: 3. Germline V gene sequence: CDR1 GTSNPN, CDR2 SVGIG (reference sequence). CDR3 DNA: TGTGCCTGGAGTGTAGGGACTAGCGGTACCTACAATGAGCAGTTCTTC. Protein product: CAWSVGTSGTYNEQFF.

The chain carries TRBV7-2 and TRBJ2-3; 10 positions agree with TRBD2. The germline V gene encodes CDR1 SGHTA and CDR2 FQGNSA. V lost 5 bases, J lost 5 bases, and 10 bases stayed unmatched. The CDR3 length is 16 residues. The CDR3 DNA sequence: TGTGCCAGCAGCCCTCTAGCGGGGGCCCGGGGAGATACGCAGTATTTT. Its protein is CASSPLAGARGDTQYF.

The CDR3 DNA reads as TGTGCCAGCAGCTTGGGGGCGGTCTCAAAGGAAGAGACCCAGTACTTC. Translated: CASSLGAVSKEETQYF. V and J are TRBV5-4 and TRBJ2-5; no reliable D call. The CDR3 is 16 residues long. The germline CDR1 and CDR2 sequences are SGHNT and YYREEE (reference sequence). The V and J ends lost 0 bases and 3 bases respectively, with 15 bases between them.

The CDR3 region is CASSGDSGNTIYF. CDR3 nucleotides: TGTGCCAGCAGCGGGGACTCTGGAAACACCATATATTTT. The chain is built from TRBV9 and TRBJ1-3; D remains unclear. Germline values: CDR1 SGDLS, CDR2 YYNGEE. The CDR3 is 13 residues long. The V end was cut by 3 bases, the J end by 0 bases, with 4 bases between.

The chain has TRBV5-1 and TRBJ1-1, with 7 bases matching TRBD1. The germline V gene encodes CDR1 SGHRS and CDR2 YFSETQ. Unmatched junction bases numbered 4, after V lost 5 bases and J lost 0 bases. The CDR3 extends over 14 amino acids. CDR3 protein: CASRPTGLNTEAFF. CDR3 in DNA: TGCGCCAGCAGGCCGACAGGGCTGAACACTGAAGCTTTCTTT.

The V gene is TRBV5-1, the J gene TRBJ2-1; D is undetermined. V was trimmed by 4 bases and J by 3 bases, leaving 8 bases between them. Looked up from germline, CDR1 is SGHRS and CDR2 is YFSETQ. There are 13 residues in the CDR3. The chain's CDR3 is CASSPTFYNEQFF. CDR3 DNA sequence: TGCGCCAGCAGCCCTACATTCTACAATGAGCAGTTCTTC.

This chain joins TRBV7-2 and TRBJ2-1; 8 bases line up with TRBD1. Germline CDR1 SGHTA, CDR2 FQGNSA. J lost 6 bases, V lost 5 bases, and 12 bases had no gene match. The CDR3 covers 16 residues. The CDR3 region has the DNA TGTGCCAGCAGCCCTGGGGGTCACAGGGGGATCAATGAGCAGTTCTTC. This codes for CASSPGGHRGINEQFF.

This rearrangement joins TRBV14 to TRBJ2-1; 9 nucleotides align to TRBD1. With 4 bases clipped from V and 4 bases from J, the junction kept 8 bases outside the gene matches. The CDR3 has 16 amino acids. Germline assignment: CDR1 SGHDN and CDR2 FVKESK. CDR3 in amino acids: CASSLLRGQGYNEQFF. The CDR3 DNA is TGTGCCAGCAGCCTACTAAGGGGACAGGGATACAATGAGCAGTTCTTC.

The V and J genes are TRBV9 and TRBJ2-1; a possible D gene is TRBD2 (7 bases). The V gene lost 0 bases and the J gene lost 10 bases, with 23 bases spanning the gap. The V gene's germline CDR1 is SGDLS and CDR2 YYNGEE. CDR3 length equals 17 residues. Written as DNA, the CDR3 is TGTGCCAGCAGCGTAGAAGGGGGGGTCTCCCCCGGAGAGGAGCAGTTCTTC. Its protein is CASSVEGGVSPGEEQFF.

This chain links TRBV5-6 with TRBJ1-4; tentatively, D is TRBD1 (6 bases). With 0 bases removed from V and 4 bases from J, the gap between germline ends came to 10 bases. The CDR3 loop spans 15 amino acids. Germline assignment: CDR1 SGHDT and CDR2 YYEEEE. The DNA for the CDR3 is TGTGCCAGCAGCTTGGCCGGGGGCAATAATGAAAAACTGTTTTTT. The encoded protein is CASSLAGGNNEKLFF.

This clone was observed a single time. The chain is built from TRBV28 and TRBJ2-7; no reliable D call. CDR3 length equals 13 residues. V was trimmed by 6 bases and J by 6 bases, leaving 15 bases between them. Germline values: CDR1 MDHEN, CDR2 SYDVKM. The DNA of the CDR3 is TGTGCCAGCAGCCGTGAGTTTAGTCGCGAGCAGTACTTC. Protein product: CASSREFSREQYF.

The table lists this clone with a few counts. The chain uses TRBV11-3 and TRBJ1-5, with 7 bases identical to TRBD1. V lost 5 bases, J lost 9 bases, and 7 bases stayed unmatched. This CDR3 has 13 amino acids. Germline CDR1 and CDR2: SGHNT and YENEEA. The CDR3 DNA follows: TGTGCCAGCAGCACCCAGGGGGTTTGGCCCCAGCATTTT. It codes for CASSTQGVWPQHF. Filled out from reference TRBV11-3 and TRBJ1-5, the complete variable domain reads EAGVVQSPRYKIIEKKQPVAFWCNPISGHNTLYWYLQNLGQGPELLIRYENEEAVDDSQLPKDRFSAERLKGVDSTLKIQPAELGDSAVYLCASSTQGVWPQHFGDGTRLSIL.

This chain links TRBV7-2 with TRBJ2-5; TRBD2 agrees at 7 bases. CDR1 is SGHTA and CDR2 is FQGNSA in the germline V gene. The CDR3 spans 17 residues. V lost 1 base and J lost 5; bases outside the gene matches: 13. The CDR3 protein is CASSLEVGEGLRETQYF. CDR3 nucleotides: TGTGCCAGCAGCTTAGAAGTAGGGGAGGGACTCCGTGAGACCCAGTACTTC.

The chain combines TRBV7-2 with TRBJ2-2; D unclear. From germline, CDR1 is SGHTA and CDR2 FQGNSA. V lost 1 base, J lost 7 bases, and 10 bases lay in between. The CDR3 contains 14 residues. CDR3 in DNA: TGTGCCAGCAGCTTAGGTCCCCTTCTCGGGGAGCTGTTTTTT. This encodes CASSLGPLLGELFF.

CDR3 nucleotides: TGTGCCAGCAGCTTGGGCCGGGTAGGTGGCTACACCTTC. This gives the protein CASSLGRVGGYTF. This rearrangement joins TRBV5-6 to TRBJ1-2, with unresolved D. Trimming took 0 bases from V and 7 from J, leaving 10 bases between them. Germline V gene sequence: CDR1 SGHDT, CDR2 YYEEEE. The CDR3 spans 13 residues.

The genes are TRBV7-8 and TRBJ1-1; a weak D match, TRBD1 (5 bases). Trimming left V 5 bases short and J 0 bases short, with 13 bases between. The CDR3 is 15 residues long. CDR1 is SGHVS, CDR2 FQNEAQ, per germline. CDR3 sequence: CASSPPGRMNTEAFF. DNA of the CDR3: TGTGCCAGCAGCCCCCCGGGACGGATGAACACTGAAGCTTTCTTT.